This TCR beta chain was identified in a study of blood T cell dynamics during melanoma immunotherapy. Whole-study context: Metastatic melanoma patients received first-line pembrolizumab or nivolumab plus ipilimumab.

Each cfDNA sample used a fixed 40 ng of plasma cell-free DNA. Method: immunoSEQ multiplex PCR; TCRdb's copy keeps in-frame clones and lacks some. The sample comprises approximately 6,500 clones, 92% of which are singletons, and around 12% rests with the top ten. With respect to this clone: Its target is unknown.

Study-wide results and caveats: Disease-control patients, not progressors, showed rising cfDNA rearrangement scores by W3.

The time point here: pre-treatment baseline. Patients had no prior systemic cancer treatment, immunosuppressants or other active cancers. CDR1 is SGHTA, CDR2 FQGNSA, per germline. V lost 5 bases and J 2 bases, leaving 9 bases between the germline ends. This CDR3 is built from 13 residues. The source is a human donor with melanoma. The rearrangement uses TRBV7-2 and TRBJ2-5; the D gene is possibly TRBD2 (5 bases). The sample was cell-free DNA from blood, taken from a patient treated with checkpoint blockade. CDR3: CASSRGQQETQYF. As DNA, the CDR3 is TGTGCCAGCAGCCGAGGGCAGCAAGAGACCCAGTACTTC.